This entry describes one T cell receptor beta chain. Antigen unknown. These data are taken from a study of beta chain features in type 1 diabetes. Trimming took off 1 base at V and 7 bases at J, with 10 bases between the two ends. Per germline, CDR1 SGHTA and CDR2 FQGTGA. This CDR3 spans 14 amino acids. The authors reverse transcribed all of the isolated RNA, so sequencing captured expressed TCRB transcripts. Clones were read by immunoSEQ multiplex PCR, and TCRdb kept only the in-frame ones, dropping some. The top ten clones hold about 0.086% of a sample with hundreds of thousands of clones, roughly 15% of them seen once. Regarding the study as a whole: In all four CD4+ subsets, TCRB CDR3 length was significantly, moderately reduced in type 1 diabetes.

The specimen was naive CD4+ T cells from blood. The chain combines TRBV7-3 with TRBJ1-4, with a possible D match to TRBD1 (6 bases). This TCR came from a man aged 18-30 years in good health. CDR3 loop: CASSLRGRGEKLFF. As DNA, the CDR3 is TGTGCCAGCAGCTTAAGGGGGCGCGGTGAAAAACTGTTTTTT.